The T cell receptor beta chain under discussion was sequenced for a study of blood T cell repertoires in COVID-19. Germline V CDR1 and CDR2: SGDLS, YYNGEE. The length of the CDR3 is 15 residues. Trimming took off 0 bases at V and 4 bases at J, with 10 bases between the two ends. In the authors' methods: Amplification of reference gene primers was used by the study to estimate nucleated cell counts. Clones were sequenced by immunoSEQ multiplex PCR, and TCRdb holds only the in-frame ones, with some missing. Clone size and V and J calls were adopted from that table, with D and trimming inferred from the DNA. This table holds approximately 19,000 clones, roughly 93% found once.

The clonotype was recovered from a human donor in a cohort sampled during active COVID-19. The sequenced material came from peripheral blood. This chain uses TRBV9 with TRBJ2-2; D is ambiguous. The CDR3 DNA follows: TGTGCCAGCAGCGTAGGTAACAGAGCCACCGGGGAGCTGTTTTTT. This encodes CASSVGNRATGELFF. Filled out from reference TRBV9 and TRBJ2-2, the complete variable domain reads DSGVTQTPKHLITATGQRVTLRCSPRSGDLSVYWYQQSLDQGLQFLIQYYNGEERAKGNILERFSAQQFPDLHSELNLSSLELGDSALYFCASSVGNRATGELFFGEGSRLTVL.